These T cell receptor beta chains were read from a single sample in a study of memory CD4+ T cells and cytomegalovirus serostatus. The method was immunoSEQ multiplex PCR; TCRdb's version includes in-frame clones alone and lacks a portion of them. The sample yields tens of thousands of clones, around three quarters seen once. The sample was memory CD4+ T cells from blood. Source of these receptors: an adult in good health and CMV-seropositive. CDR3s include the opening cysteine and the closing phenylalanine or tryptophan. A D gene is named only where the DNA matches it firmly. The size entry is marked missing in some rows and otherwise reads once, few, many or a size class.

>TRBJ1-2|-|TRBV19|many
CASTPVGQGRLYGYTF
TGTGCCAGTACCCCGGTCGGGCAGGGGCGCCTCTATGGCTACACCTTC
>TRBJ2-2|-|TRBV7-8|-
CASSMVEGTGELFF
TGTGCCAGCAGTATGGTCGAAGGGACCGGGGAGCTGTTTTTT
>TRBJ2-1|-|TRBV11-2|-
CASSLTRDLRQFF
TGTGCCAGCAGCTTAACCAGGGATCTTAGGCAGTTCTTC
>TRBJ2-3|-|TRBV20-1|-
CSATSQDTQYF
TGCAGTGCTACCAGCCAAGATACGCAGTATTTT
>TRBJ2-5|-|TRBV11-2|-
CASSSASRETQYF
TGTGCCAGCAGCTCCGCGTCCCGAGAGACCCAGTACTTC
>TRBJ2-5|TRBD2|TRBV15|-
CATSRDRGTSGSGSEETQYF
TGTGCCACCAGCAGAGATCGAGGGACTAGCGGGAGTGGGTCCGAAGAGACCCAGTACTTC
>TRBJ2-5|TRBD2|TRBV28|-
CASSGAGDAQETQYF
TGTGCCAGCAGTGGGGCGGGGGACGCGCAAGAGACCCAGTACTTC
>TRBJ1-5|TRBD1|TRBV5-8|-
CASSVGTGGNQPQHF
TGTGCCAGCAGCGTAGGGACAGGGGGCAATCAGCCCCAGCATTTT
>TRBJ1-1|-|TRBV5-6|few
CASSLASNGAFF
TGTGCCAGCAGCTTGGCCTCTAACGGAGCTTTCTTT
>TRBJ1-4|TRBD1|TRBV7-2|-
CASSLDRGGEKLFF
TGTGCCAGCAGCTTGGACAGGGGTGGTGAAAAACTGTTTTTT
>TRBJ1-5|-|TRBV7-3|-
CASSPTGASNQPQHF
TGTGCCAGCAGCCCGACGGGGGCGAGCAATCAGCCCCAGCATTTT
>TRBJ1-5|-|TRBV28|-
CASSFISLNQPQHF
TGTGCCAGCAGTTTTATTTCCCTCAATCAGCCCCAGCATTTT
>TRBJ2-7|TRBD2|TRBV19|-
CASSQRGGGVGTYEQYF
TGTGCCAGTAGCCAACGGGGCGGGGGAGTGGGAACATACGAGCAGTACTTC
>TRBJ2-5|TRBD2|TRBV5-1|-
CASSLRGLQETQYF
TGCGCCAGCAGCTTGAGGGGACTACAAGAGACCCAGTACTTC
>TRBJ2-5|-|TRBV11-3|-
CASSGTETQETQYF
TGTGCCAGCAGCGGGACGGAAACCCAAGAGACCCAGTACTTC
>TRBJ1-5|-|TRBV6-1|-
CASSEIGIQGQPQHF
TGTGCCAGCAGTGAAATTGGCATTCAGGGACAGCCCCAGCATTTT
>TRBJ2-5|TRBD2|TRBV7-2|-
CASSSPGGETQYF
TGTGCCAGCAGCTCGCCGGGGGGGGAGACCCAGTACTTC
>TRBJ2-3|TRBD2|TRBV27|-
CASSLTSGRWGNTQYF
TGTGCCAGCAGTTTGACTAGCGGGAGGTGGGGAAATACGCAGTATTTT
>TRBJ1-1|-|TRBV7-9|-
CASSQGTEAFF
TGTGCCAGCAGCCAGGGGACTGAAGCTTTCTTT
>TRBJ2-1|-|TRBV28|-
CASSQRLTPFF
TGTGCCAGCAGTCAACGACTGACCCCGTTCTTC
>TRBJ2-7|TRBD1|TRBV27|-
CASRIGRGQGGRFYEQYF
TGTGCCAGCAGAATAGGAAGGGGACAGGGAGGGCGTTTCTACGAGCAGTACTTC
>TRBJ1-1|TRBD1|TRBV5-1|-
CASSSGQGRRAFF
TGCGCCAGCAGCTCGGGACAGGGGCGCAGAGCTTTCTTT
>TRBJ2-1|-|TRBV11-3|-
CASSLVGGVLYNEQFF
TGTGCCAGCAGCTTAGTGGGGGGAGTTCTCTACAATGAGCAGTTCTTC
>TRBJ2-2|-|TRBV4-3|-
CASSLIGTGELFF
TGCGCCAGCAGCCTAATAGGCACCGGGGAGCTGTTTTTT
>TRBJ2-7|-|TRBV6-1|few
CASGNKGAVYEQYF
TGTGCCAGCGGAAATAAAGGGGCCGTCTACGAGCAGTACTTC
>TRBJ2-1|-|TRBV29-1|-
CSVRDTSSGHNEQFF
TGCAGCGTCCGGGACACCTCTTCGGGCCACAATGAGCAGTTCTTC
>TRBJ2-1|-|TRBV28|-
CASSPRLRLQWEQFF
TGTGCCAGCAGTCCCCGGCTCCGGCTCCAATGGGAGCAGTTCTTC
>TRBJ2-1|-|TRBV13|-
CASSFGGRGDRREQFF
TGTGCCAGCAGCTTCGGGGGCCGGGGCGATCGGCGTGAGCAGTTCTTC
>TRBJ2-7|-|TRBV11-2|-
CASSLDLGEQYF
TGTGCCAGCAGCTTAGATCTTGGTGAGCAGTACTTC
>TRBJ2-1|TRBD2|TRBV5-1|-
CASSSGLAEYNEQFF
TGCGCCAGCAGCTCGGGACTAGCGGAATACAATGAGCAGTTCTTC
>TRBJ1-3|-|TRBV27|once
CASSSLVSGNTIYF
TGTGCCAGCAGTTCCCTCGTCTCTGGAAACACCATATATTTT
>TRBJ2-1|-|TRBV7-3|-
CASSLTLLGEQFF
TGTGCCAGCAGCTTAACGTTGTTGGGTGAGCAGTTCTTC
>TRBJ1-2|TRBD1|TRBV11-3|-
CASSLGTAQDYGYTF
TGTGCCAGCAGCTTGGGGACAGCACAGGATTATGGCTACACCTTC
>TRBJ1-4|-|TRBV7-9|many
CASSNAGTEKLFF
TGTGCCAGCAGCAACGCCGGGACGGAGAAACTGTTTTTT
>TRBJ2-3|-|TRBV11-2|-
CASNTGNTDTQYF
TGTGCCAGCAACACGGGGAACACAGATACGCAGTATTTT
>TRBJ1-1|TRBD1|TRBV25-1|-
CASRGQGFTEAFF
TGTGCCAGCAGGGGACAGGGTTTCACTGAAGCTTTCTTT
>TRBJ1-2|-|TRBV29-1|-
CSVEGGGLIGYTF
TGCAGCGTGGAGGGAGGGGGGCTCATTGGCTACACCTTC
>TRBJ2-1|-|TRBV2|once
CASRFSNEQFF
TGTGCCAGCAGGTTTTCTAATGAGCAGTTCTTC
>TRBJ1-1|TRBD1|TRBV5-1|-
CASSFGGTGASDTEAFF
TGCGCCAGCAGCTTTGGAGGGACAGGGGCTTCGGACACTGAAGCTTTCTTT
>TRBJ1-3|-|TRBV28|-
CASSLPGAGNTIYF
TGTGCCAGCAGTTTACCAGGGGCCGGAAACACCATATATTTT
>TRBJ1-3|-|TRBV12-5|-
CASGLISGNTIYF
TGTGCTAGTGGTTTGATCTCTGGAAACACCATATATTTT
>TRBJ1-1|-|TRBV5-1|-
CASSFFGGDTEAFF
TGCGCCAGCAGCTTCTTTGGCGGGGACACTGAAGCTTTCTTT
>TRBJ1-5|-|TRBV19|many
CASREADQPQHF
TGTGCCAGTAGAGAGGCAGATCAGCCCCAGCATTTT
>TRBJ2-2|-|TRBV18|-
CASSPPISPAGELFF
TGTGCCAGCTCACCCCCTATTTCGCCTGCCGGGGAGCTGTTTTTT
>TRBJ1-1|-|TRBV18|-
CASSPSKQGGTEAFF
TGTGCCAGCTCACCATCAAAACAGGGTGGCACTGAAGCTTTCTTT
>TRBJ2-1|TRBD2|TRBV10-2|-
CASDRILAGGKNNEQFF
TGCGCCAGCGATAGAATTCTAGCGGGAGGGAAGAATAATGAGCAGTTCTTC
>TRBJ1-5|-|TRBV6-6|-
CASSYSQQDNQPQHF
TGTGCCAGCAGTTACTCGCAACAGGACAATCAGCCCCAGCATTTT
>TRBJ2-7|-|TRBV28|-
CASFAGQSHEQYF
TGTGCCAGCTTCGCAGGGCAATCACACGAGCAGTACTTC
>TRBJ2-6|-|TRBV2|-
CASRGDTGANVLTF
TGTGCCAGCAGAGGCGATACTGGGGCCAACGTCCTGACTTTC
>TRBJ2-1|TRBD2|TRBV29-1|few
CSVSGTSGPNPSSYNEQFF
TGCAGCGTTTCCGGGACTAGCGGGCCCAATCCAAGCTCCTACAATGAGCAGTTCTTC